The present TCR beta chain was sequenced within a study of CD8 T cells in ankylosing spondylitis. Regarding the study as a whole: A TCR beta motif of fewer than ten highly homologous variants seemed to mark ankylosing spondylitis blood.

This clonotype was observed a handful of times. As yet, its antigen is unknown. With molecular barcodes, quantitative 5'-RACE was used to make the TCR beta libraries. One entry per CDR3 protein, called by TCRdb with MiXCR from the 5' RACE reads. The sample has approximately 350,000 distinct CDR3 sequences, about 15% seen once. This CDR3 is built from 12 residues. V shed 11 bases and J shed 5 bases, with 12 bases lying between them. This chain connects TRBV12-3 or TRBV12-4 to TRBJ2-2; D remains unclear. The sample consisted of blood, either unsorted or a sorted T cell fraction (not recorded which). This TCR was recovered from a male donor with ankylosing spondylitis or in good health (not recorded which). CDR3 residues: CASRWATGELFF. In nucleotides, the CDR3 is TGTGCCTCCCGGTGGGCGACCGGGGAGCTGTTTTTT.